Listed below are T cell receptor beta chains from one sample, sequenced in a study of blood T cell repertoires in COVID-19. Assay: immunoSEQ multiplex PCR; the TCRdb copy retains only in-frame clones and omits some. Found here are about 31,000 clones, 88% of them singletons; the top ten hold 7.9%. What was sequenced was peripheral blood. All receptors derive from a man aged 60-69 years with COVID-19, enrolled during active disease. The CDR3 runs from the conserved cysteine through the conserved F or W. The D gene is left open where the match is weak. Clone size is not always given. Where it is, it says once, few, many or a class for expanded clones.

v_gene: TRBV11-3
j_gene: TRBJ1-1
d_gene: TRBD1
abundance: NA
CDR3nt: TGTGCCAGCAGCTTAGGAGGGACAGCTAACACTGAAGCTTTCTTT
CDR3aa: CASSLGGTANTEAFF

v_gene: TRBV9
j_gene: TRBJ1-1
d_gene: TRBD1
abundance: NA
CDR3nt: TGTGCCAGCTCAGGACAGGAGCGGAACACTGAAGCTTTCTTT
CDR3aa: CASSGQERNTEAFF

v_gene: TRBV6-6
j_gene: TRBJ2-7
d_gene: TRBD1
abundance: NA
CDR3nt: TGTGCCAGCAGTCCCCCGGACAGGGTGACTTACGAGCAGTACTTC
CDR3aa: CASSPPDRVTYEQYF

v_gene: TRBV12-3/TRBV12-4
j_gene: TRBJ2-1
d_gene: NA
abundance: NA
CDR3nt: TGTGCCAGCAGTTTAGGAGGGTATGAGCAGTTCTTC
CDR3aa: CASSLGGYEQFF

v_gene: TRBV11-2
j_gene: TRBJ2-1
d_gene: NA
abundance: NA
CDR3nt: TGTGCCAGCAGCTTACGGGTGGTTAATTACAATGAGCAGTTCTTC
CDR3aa: CASSLRVVNYNEQFF

v_gene: TRBV6-5
j_gene: TRBJ2-7
d_gene: TRBD1
abundance: NA
CDR3nt: TGTGCCAGCAGGCAGACAGGGGGCTTGGACGAGCAGTACTTC
CDR3aa: CASRQTGGLDEQYF

v_gene: TRBV27
j_gene: TRBJ2-5
d_gene: TRBD2
abundance: NA
CDR3nt: TGTGCCAGCAGCCTTACCGCGGGAGGAGGAGAGACCCAGTACTTC
CDR3aa: CASSLTAGGGETQYF

v_gene: TRBV19
j_gene: TRBJ1-1
d_gene: NA
abundance: few
CDR3nt: TGTGCCAGTAGTCTAAAGGGGCAGACGAACACTGAAGCTTTCTTT
CDR3aa: CASSLKGQTNTEAFF

v_gene: TRBV5-6
j_gene: TRBJ2-5
d_gene: NA
abundance: NA
CDR3nt: TGTGCCAGCAGCTTTTCGAGGCTAGCGTCAGAGACCCAGTACTTC
CDR3aa: CASSFSRLASETQYF

v_gene: TRBV9
j_gene: TRBJ2-4
d_gene: TRBD2
abundance: few
CDR3nt: TGTGCCAGCAGCGTAGGGATGGCGGGAGCTGGCAACGAGCACATTCAGTACTTC
CDR3aa: CASSVGMAGAGNEHIQYF

v_gene: TRBV18
j_gene: TRBJ2-3
d_gene: TRBD1
abundance: NA
CDR3nt: TGTGCCAGCTCACCACGTCGGGACAGGGGGCAGGCAGATACGCAGTATTTT
CDR3aa: CASSPRRDRGQADTQYF

v_gene: TRBV5-1
j_gene: TRBJ1-6
d_gene: NA
abundance: NA
CDR3nt: TGCGCCAGCAGCTTGGCCTCAGCAGGTTATAATTCACCCCTCCACTTT
CDR3aa: CASSLASAGYNSPLHF

v_gene: TRBV28
j_gene: TRBJ2-1
d_gene: NA
abundance: once
CDR3nt: TGTGCCAGCAGTTTTCCAGCGGCCCACTCCTACAATGAGCAGTTCTTC
CDR3aa: CASSFPAAHSYNEQFF

v_gene: TRBV4-2
j_gene: TRBJ2-7
d_gene: NA
abundance: NA
CDR3nt: TGTGCCAGCTACTGGGAGGACGAGCAGTACTTC
CDR3aa: CASYWEDEQYF

v_gene: TRBV3-1/TRBV3-2
j_gene: TRBJ1-1
d_gene: NA
abundance: NA
CDR3nt: TGTGCCAGCAGCCAACGAGGCGTCACTGAAGCTTTCTTT
CDR3aa: CASSQRGVTEAFF

v_gene: TRBV30
j_gene: TRBJ2-2
d_gene: NA
abundance: NA
CDR3nt: TGTGCCTGGAAGGAAGGGGATTACACCGGGGAGCTGTTTTTT
CDR3aa: CAWKEGDYTGELFF

v_gene: TRBV30
j_gene: TRBJ2-7
d_gene: NA
abundance: NA
CDR3nt: TGTGCCTGGAGTGGACAGAGTCCCTACGAGCAGTACTTC
CDR3aa: CAWSGQSPYEQYF

v_gene: TRBV2
j_gene: TRBJ2-3
d_gene: TRBD2
abundance: NA
CDR3nt: TGTGCCAGCAGTTTGGGACTAGTGAGCACAGATACGCAGTATTTT
CDR3aa: CASSLGLVSTDTQYF

v_gene: TRBV28
j_gene: TRBJ2-1
d_gene: TRBD2
abundance: NA
CDR3nt: TGTGCCAGCACCTTGGGGGGACTAGCGGAGACCAATGAGCAGTTCTTC
CDR3aa: CASTLGGLAETNEQFF

v_gene: TRBV12-3/TRBV12-4
j_gene: TRBJ2-2
d_gene: NA
abundance: NA
CDR3nt: TGTGCCAGCAACCTAGGGAACACCGGGGAGCTGTTTTTT
CDR3aa: CASNLGNTGELFF

v_gene: TRBV5-1
j_gene: TRBJ2-2
d_gene: TRBD2
abundance: NA
CDR3nt: TGCGCCAGCAGCCCTAGCGGGAGGGCTGTCACCGGGGAGCTGTTTTTT
CDR3aa: CASSPSGRAVTGELFF

v_gene: TRBV10-2
j_gene: TRBJ2-5
d_gene: NA
abundance: NA
CDR3nt: TGCGCCAGCAGTGAGTCCTACCAAGAGACCCAGTACTTC
CDR3aa: CASSESYQETQYF

v_gene: TRBV12-2
j_gene: TRBJ2-7
d_gene: NA
abundance: NA
CDR3nt: TGTGCAAGTCGCTTAGCTCCGGGCAGGGCTTCCTACGAGCAGTACTTC
CDR3aa: CASRLAPGRASYEQYF

v_gene: TRBV3-1/TRBV3-2
j_gene: TRBJ1-2
d_gene: TRBD1
abundance: NA
CDR3nt: TGTGCCAGCAGCCCGGACAGGAAGAGGAACTATGGCTACACCTTC
CDR3aa: CASSPDRKRNYGYTF

v_gene: TRBV7-2
j_gene: TRBJ1-2
d_gene: NA
abundance: NA
CDR3nt: TGTGCCAGCAGCTTAGCAGGGGCGGCCGGCTACACCTTC
CDR3aa: CASSLAGAAGYTF

v_gene: TRBV5-1
j_gene: TRBJ2-7
d_gene: NA
abundance: NA
CDR3nt: TGCGCCAGCAGCTACGACTCCGGGAGATCCTACGAGCAGTACTTC
CDR3aa: CASSYDSGRSYEQYF

v_gene: TRBV6-2/TRBV6-3
j_gene: TRBJ2-3
d_gene: TRBD2
abundance: NA
CDR3nt: TGTGCCAGCAGTCCGACTAGCGGGAGGCCCGGGGTCACAGATACGCAGTATTTT
CDR3aa: CASSPTSGRPGVTDTQYF

v_gene: TRBV28
j_gene: TRBJ2-7
d_gene: TRBD2
abundance: NA
CDR3nt: TGTGCCAGCAAAGCGGGAGGGACCTACGAGCAGTACTTC
CDR3aa: CASKAGGTYEQYF

v_gene: TRBV2
j_gene: TRBJ1-5
d_gene: TRBD1
abundance: NA
CDR3nt: TGTGCCAGCAGTAGGGGGCGAGTCAATCAGCCCCAGCATTTT
CDR3aa: CASSRGRVNQPQHF

v_gene: TRBV5-5
j_gene: TRBJ2-1
d_gene: TRBD1
abundance: NA
CDR3nt: TGTGCCAGCAGCTTCCGGGACAGCTCCTACAATGAGCAGTTCTTC
CDR3aa: CASSFRDSSYNEQFF

v_gene: TRBV28
j_gene: TRBJ1-2
d_gene: NA
abundance: NA
CDR3nt: TGTGCCAGCGGCCAGCAGGGGCGGAGTGGCTACACCTTC
CDR3aa: CASGQQGRSGYTF

v_gene: TRBV19
j_gene: TRBJ1-4
d_gene: TRBD1
abundance: NA
CDR3nt: TGTGCCAGTAGTTCGCAGGGGGTTCGTGAAAAACTGTTTTTT
CDR3aa: CASSSQGVREKLFF

v_gene: TRBV29-1
j_gene: TRBJ1-4
d_gene: TRBD1
abundance: NA
CDR3nt: TGCAGCGTCCTCGGGACAGGGTATGAAAAACTGTTTTTT
CDR3aa: CSVLGTGYEKLFF

v_gene: TRBV6-2/TRBV6-3
j_gene: TRBJ1-1
d_gene: NA
abundance: NA
CDR3nt: TGTGCCAGCAGTGAGACTCAGGGTTTTCCTGAAGCTTTCTTT
CDR3aa: CASSETQGFPEAFF

v_gene: TRBV30
j_gene: TRBJ2-7
d_gene: NA
abundance: NA
CDR3nt: TGTGCCTGGTGCCCCCAGGGGCGCCCTTCCTACGAGCAGTACTTC
CDR3aa: CAWCPQGRPSYEQYF

v_gene: TRBV11-2
j_gene: TRBJ1-1
d_gene: NA
abundance: NA
CDR3nt: TGTGCCAGCAGCTTAGGCGCAGGGAACACTGAAGCTTTCTTT
CDR3aa: CASSLGAGNTEAFF

v_gene: TRBV7-9
j_gene: TRBJ1-2
d_gene: NA
abundance: NA
CDR3nt: TGTGCCAGCAGCTCGGTTGGACAGTCCCTCTATGGCTACACCTTC
CDR3aa: CASSSVGQSLYGYTF

v_gene: TRBV19
j_gene: TRBJ2-1
d_gene: NA
abundance: NA
CDR3nt: TGTGCCAGTAGTATAACAGTTTACAATGAGCAGTTCTTC
CDR3aa: CASSITVYNEQFF

v_gene: TRBV19
j_gene: TRBJ1-2
d_gene: NA
abundance: NA
CDR3nt: TGTGCCAGTAGTCTCAACACCCGCGCCGGGGGATTCTATGGCTACACCTTC
CDR3aa: CASSLNTRAGGFYGYTF

v_gene: TRBV2
j_gene: TRBJ1-2
d_gene: NA
abundance: once
CDR3nt: TGTGCCAGCAGCATTACAGGGTACCGCGGCTACACCTTC
CDR3aa: CASSITGYRGYTF

v_gene: TRBV4-2
j_gene: TRBJ1-4
d_gene: NA
abundance: NA
CDR3nt: TGTGCCAGCAGCCAAAGGACAGATGGGGTTGAAAAACTGTTTTTT
CDR3aa: CASSQRTDGVEKLFF

v_gene: TRBV5-4
j_gene: TRBJ2-1
d_gene: NA
abundance: NA
CDR3nt: TGTGCCAGCAGCTACGGGGGGCGGCGGGTGGATGAGCAGTTCTTC
CDR3aa: CASSYGGRRVDEQFF

v_gene: TRBV4-1
j_gene: TRBJ2-7
d_gene: TRBD1
abundance: NA
CDR3nt: TGCGCCAGCAGCCAACGGGACAGGGGGTACGAGCAGTACTTC
CDR3aa: CASSQRDRGYEQYF

v_gene: TRBV12-3/TRBV12-4
j_gene: TRBJ1-4
d_gene: NA
abundance: NA
CDR3nt: TGTGCCAGCAGTTCAACGGGGGGGGTAAAACTGTTTTTT
CDR3aa: CASSSTGGVKLFF

v_gene: TRBV19
j_gene: TRBJ2-2
d_gene: NA
abundance: NA
CDR3nt: TGTGCCAGTAGTTCCTCTATAAACACCGGGGAGCTGTTTTTT
CDR3aa: CASSSSINTGELFF

v_gene: TRBV7-8
j_gene: TRBJ1-2
d_gene: NA
abundance: NA
CDR3nt: TGTGCCAGCAGTCACCGACAGCCCTATGGCTACACCTTC
CDR3aa: CASSHRQPYGYTF

v_gene: TRBV14
j_gene: TRBJ1-5
d_gene: NA
abundance: NA
CDR3nt: TGTGCCAGCAGCCAAGAGGGACACATGAACGGCAATCAGCCCCAGCATTTT
CDR3aa: CASSQEGHMNGNQPQHF

v_gene: TRBV18
j_gene: TRBJ1-1
d_gene: TRBD1
abundance: NA
CDR3nt: TGTGCCAGCTCACCAAGGGACAGGGGGAGTAACACTGAAGCTTTCTTT
CDR3aa: CASSPRDRGSNTEAFF

v_gene: TRBV12-3/TRBV12-4
j_gene: TRBJ1-6
d_gene: NA
abundance: NA
CDR3nt: TGTGCCAGCAGGGGGCCCAATTCACCCCTCCACTTT
CDR3aa: CASRGPNSPLHF

v_gene: TRBV5-1
j_gene: TRBJ2-5
d_gene: NA
abundance: NA
CDR3nt: TGCGCCAGCAGCTTGGTGGCGGAGGGGGCAGAGACCCAGTACTTC
CDR3aa: CASSLVAEGAETQYF

v_gene: TRBV30
j_gene: TRBJ2-7
d_gene: TRBD1
abundance: NA
CDR3nt: TGTGCCTGGATCCCCCTCGGCCGGGACAGGGGAATCGAGCAGTACTTC
CDR3aa: CAWIPLGRDRGIEQYF

v_gene: TRBV6-5
j_gene: TRBJ1-1
d_gene: NA
abundance: NA
CDR3nt: TGTGCCAGCCCAGCGGACAGTCCGAACACTGAAGCTTTCTTT
CDR3aa: CASPADSPNTEAFF

v_gene: TRBV19
j_gene: TRBJ2-5
d_gene: NA
abundance: NA
CDR3nt: TGTGCCAGTAGTCCCCACCAGGGAGGATGGGAGACCCAGTACTTC
CDR3aa: CASSPHQGGWETQYF